This TCR beta chain was retrieved from a study of blood T cell repertoires in COVID-19. In the original analysis: Amplification from reference gene primers served as the basis for estimated nucleated cell counts. Method: immunoSEQ multiplex PCR; TCRdb's copy keeps in-frame clones and lacks some. V and J calls and clone size are as listed in that table; D and trimming were resolved from the DNA. In the table there are approximately 240,000 clones, around 90% of which are singletons. V was clipped by 4 bases and J by 0 bases, with 11 bases between them. The germline gives CDR1 SGDLS, CDR2 YYNGEE. This CDR3 has 14 residues.

The chain has TRBV9 and TRBJ2-7; D remains unclear. The material sequenced was peripheral blood. The clonotype originates from a man younger than 45 with COVID-19, enrolled during active disease. CDR3 protein: CASSPRGPSYEQYF. The CDR3, as DNA: TGTGCCAGCAGCCCCCGTGGGCCCTCCTACGAGCAGTACTTC.